Below, 8 T cell receptor beta chains from the same sample are listed, as sequenced in a study of cytomegalovirus exposure and HLA in healthy donors. Vbeta (60) and Jbeta (13) primers were used in the PCR. The data were produced by immunoSEQ multiplex PCR, yet TCRdb's version contains in-frame clones alone and is incomplete. The sample has about 130,000 clones; roughly 70% are singletons. Sequenced input: PBMCs. These receptors were collected from a woman aged 40-49 years in good health and CMV-seropositive.

The chain recombines TRBV19 with TRBJ2-5; TRBD2 is a possible D gene (6 bases). The CDR3 totals 13 residues. CDR1 and CDR2 (germline): LNHDA, SQIVND (reference sequence). V was cut by 4 bases and J by 5 bases, with 11 bases left in between. This chain's CDR3 is CASSTAGRETQYF. DNA of the CDR3: TGTGCCAGTAGTACAGCGGGTCGGGAGACCCAGTACTTC.

Concerning this clone itself: One junction end does not reproduce the germline sequence, and a read error may be involved. V usage is TRBV7-7 and J usage is TRBJ2-1; the D is unclear. The germline V gene encodes CDR1 SSHAT and CDR2 FNYEAQ (reference sequence). There are 12 residues in the CDR3. CDR3 DNA: TGTGCTAGCAGCTTACTTCTGGGCTACGTCTTCTTC. Residues: CASSLLLGYVFF.

This rearrangement joins TRBV12-5 to TRBJ1-1; maybe TRBD1 (5 bases). V was cut by 2 bases and J by 5 bases, with 9 bases left in between. CDR3 length: 13 amino acids. Germline V gene data show CDR1 as LGHNT and CDR2 as FRNRAP. The CDR3 spells CASGLTGETEAFF. CDR3 nucleotide sequence: TGTGCTAGTGGTTTGACGGGGGAGACTGAAGCTTTCTTT.

V usage is TRBV28 and J usage is TRBJ2-7, with 7 bases that match TRBD1. Germline loops: CDR1 MDHEN, CDR2 SYDVKM. V lost 8 bases to trimming and J lost 6 bases; unmatched junction nucleotides: 13. The CDR3 runs 14 residues. The CDR3, as DNA: TGTGCCAGCCCCCCTCCGGGACAGAGGACCGAGCAGTACTTC. This encodes CASPPPGQRTEQYF.

This chain links TRBV5-6 with TRBJ2-7; 7 bases are shared with TRBD1. Germline lookup yields CDR1 SGHDT and CDR2 YYEEEE. V lost 0 bases to trimming and J lost 4 bases; unmatched junction nucleotides: 4. The CDR3 runs 14 residues. The CDR3 spells CASSLGTGAYEQYF. The CDR3 DNA reads as TGTGCCAGCAGCTTGGGAACAGGGGCATACGAGCAGTACTTC.

The CDR3 loop is CASSLTSGSLGEQYF. The CDR3 nucleotides are TGCGCCAGCAGTTTGACTAGCGGGAGTTTGGGGGAGCAGTACTTC. The rearrangement joins TRBV5-1 to TRBJ2-7, with TRBD2 identical over 12 bases. V was clipped by 5 bases and J by 7 bases; unmatched bases: 10. Germline assignment: CDR1 SGHRS and CDR2 YFSETQ. This CDR3 is 15 amino acids long.

The chain employs TRBV18 and TRBJ1-1, with D perhaps TRBD1 (6 bases). The CDR3 is 14 amino acids. The germline V and J ends were trimmed by 3 bases and 1 base, with 9 bases remaining between them. Germline-derived CDR1 and CDR2 are KGHSH and LQKENI. The CDR3 loop reads CASSPRGGNTEAFF. The CDR3 DNA sequence: TGTGCCAGCTCACCGAGGGGGGGGAACACTGAAGCTTTCTTT.

The chain employs TRBV4-1 and TRBJ2-5, with a weak D call TRBD2 (6 bases). The J call may be mistaken, given a closer DNA end match to TRBJ2-7. The CDR3 totals 20 residues. Germline CDR1 and CDR2: MGHRA and YSYEKL. The DNA of the CDR3 is TGCGCCAGCAGCCAAGCGACGGCGGGACTTTCCTTCTCCAGCTCCTACGAGCAGTACTTC. Amino acid sequence: CASSQATAGLSFSSSYEQYF.